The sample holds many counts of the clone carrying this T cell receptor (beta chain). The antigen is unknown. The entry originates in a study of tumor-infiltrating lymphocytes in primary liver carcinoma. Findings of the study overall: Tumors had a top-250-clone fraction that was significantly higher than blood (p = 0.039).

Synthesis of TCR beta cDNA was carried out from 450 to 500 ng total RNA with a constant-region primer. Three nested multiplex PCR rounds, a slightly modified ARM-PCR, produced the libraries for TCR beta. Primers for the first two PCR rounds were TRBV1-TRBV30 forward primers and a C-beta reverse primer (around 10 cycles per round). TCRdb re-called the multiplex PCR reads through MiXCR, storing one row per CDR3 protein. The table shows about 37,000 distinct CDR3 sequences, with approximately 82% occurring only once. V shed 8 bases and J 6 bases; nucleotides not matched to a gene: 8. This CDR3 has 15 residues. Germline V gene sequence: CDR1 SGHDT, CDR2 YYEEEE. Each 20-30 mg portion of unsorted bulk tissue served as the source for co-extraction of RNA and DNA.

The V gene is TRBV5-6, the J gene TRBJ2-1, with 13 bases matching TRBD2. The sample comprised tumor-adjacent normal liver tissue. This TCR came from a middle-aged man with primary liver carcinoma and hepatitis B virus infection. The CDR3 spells CASSEGLAGFNEQFF. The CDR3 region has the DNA TGTGCCAGTTCTGAGGGACTAGCGGGGTTCAATGAGCAGTTCTTC.